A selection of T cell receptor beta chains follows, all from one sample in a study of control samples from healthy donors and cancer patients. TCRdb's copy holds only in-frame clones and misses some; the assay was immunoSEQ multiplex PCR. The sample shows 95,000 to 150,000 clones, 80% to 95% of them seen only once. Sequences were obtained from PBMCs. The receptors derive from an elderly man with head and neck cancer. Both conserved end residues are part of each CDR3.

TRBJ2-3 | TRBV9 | CASSVFQGAGTDTQYF
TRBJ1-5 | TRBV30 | CAWSVLGTARNQPQHF
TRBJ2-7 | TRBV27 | CASSPQGQVSYEQYF
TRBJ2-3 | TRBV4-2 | CASSQDARDTQYF
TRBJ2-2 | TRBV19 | CASSIGGSGELFF
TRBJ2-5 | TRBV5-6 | CASQSEPLPQETQYF
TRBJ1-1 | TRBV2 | CASKVVRENTEAFF
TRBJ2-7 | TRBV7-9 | CASSPHPYTGTGDTYEQYF
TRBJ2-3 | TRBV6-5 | CASSRLAGGTDTQYF
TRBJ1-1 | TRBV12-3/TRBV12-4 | CASSLAATTEAFF
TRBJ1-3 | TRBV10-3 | CAISGQGNFRSGNTIYF
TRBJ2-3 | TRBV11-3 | CASSFAGGWADTQYF
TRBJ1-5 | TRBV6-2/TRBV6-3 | CASSYAEVGSNQPQHF
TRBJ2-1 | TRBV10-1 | CASGATSGAPNEQFF
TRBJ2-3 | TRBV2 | CASSRGTGVDTQYF
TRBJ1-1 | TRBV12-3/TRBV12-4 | CASSLDGNTEAFF
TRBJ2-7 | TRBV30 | CAWSRTGRYEQYF
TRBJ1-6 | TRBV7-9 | CASSSSQGSNYNSPLHF
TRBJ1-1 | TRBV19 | CASSHRGFKGTEAFF
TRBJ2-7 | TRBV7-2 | CASSSWTSGSSITYEQYF
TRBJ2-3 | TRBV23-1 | CASRQRADTDTQYF
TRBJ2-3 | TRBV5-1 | CASSPRLAGVSDTQYF
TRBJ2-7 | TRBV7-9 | CASSKGQGVSPIGEQYF
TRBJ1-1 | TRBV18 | CASSPKDGLEAFF
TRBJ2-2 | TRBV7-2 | CASSLRLATTGELFF
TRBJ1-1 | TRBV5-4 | CASSSLYQTRNTEAFF
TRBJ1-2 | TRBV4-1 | CASSQGSVYGYTF
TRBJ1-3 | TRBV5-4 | CASSWKGSITSGNTIYF
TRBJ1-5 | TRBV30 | CAWSISGGGNQPQHF
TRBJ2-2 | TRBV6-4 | CASSDSELGELFF
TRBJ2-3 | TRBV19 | CASSTRTGVSTDTQYF
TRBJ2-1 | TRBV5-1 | CASSLGGVGSNEQFF
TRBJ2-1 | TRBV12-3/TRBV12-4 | CASSRNSEQFF
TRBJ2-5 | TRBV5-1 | CASSDGQGRETQYF
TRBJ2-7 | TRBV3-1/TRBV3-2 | CASSLSGSSYEQYF
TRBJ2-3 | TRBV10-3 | CAIKEETSTDTQYF
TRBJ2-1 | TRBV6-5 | CASRTGGHYNEQFF
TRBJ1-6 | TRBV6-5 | CASREGFNGISPLHF
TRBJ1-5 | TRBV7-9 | CASSSGQRHQPQHF